This T cell receptor beta chain was recovered during a study of blood T cell repertoires in COVID-19. The J segment lost 2 bases and the V segment lost 10 bases, leaving 8 bases of the junction unmatched. This CDR3 contains 15 residues. The germline V gene encodes CDR1 LNHDA and CDR2 SQIVND (reference sequence). Assay used: immunoSEQ multiplex PCR; TCRdb lists only in-frame clones, some missing. The data hold around 50,000 clones, with 87% observed a single time. This sequence joins TRBV19 and TRBJ2-2; 9 bases fit TRBD1. The sample consisted of peripheral blood. The clonotype comes from a man aged 50-60 years with active COVID-19. CDR3 sequence (DNA): TGTGCCACTCGCACAGGGGGCATAAACACCGGGGAGCTGTTTTTT. Translating gives CATRTGGINTGELFF.